This TCR beta chain was identified during a study of T cells in Graves' hyperthyroidism and ophthalmopathy. For the study at large: Peripheral blood specimens were obtained at initial diagnosis, prior to any treatment.

TCR beta CDR3 regions were amplified from RNA transcripts. Carried out on the TCR CDR3, a first-round RT-PCR used the HTBI primer set. TCRdb re-derived calls from the multiplex PCR reads in MiXCR, one entry per CDR3 protein. The top ten clones hold roughly 27% of a sample with 96,000 or so distinct CDR3 sequences, approximately 56% of them seen once. Notes on this clonotype: Relative to the germline gene, one junction end is altered; a read error may explain this.

PBMCs were derived from under 13 ml fresh peripheral blood. This CDR3 spans 13 amino acids. Germline V gene data show CDR1 as SGHTA and CDR2 as FQGNSA. V is TRBV7-2 and J is TRBJ1-2, with a tentative D call TRBD1 (5 bases). Sequencing was done on a sample of blood. This receptor was obtained from a woman aged 40 to 50 with Graves' hyperthyroidism. CDR3 sequence: CASSQDSYYGYTF. The CDR3 bases are TGCGCCAGCAGCCAAGACAGCTACTATGGCTACACCTTC.